The entry below describes one TCR beta chain. This record belongs to a study of blood T cell repertoires in COVID-19. As for the study in general: Both acute and convalescent COVID-19 samples were obtained from the United States, Italy and Spain.

The CDR3 is made up of 14 amino acids. Germline V gene sequence: CDR1 LGHNA, CDR2 YNFKEQ. Trimming took 1 base from V and 7 from J, leaving 13 bases between them. In the authors' methods: Nucleated cell number was recorded as an estimate derived from reference gene primer amplification. Libraries were prepared by immunoSEQ multiplex PCR; TCRdb keeps only in-frame clonotypes and omits some of them. V, J and clone size derive from that table, while D and trimming were established from the DNA sequence. The profile shows over 200,000 clones, 75% to 90% of them singletons. The chain employs TRBV4-2 and TRBJ1-2; tentatively, D is TRBD1 (5 bases). The sequenced sample consisted of peripheral blood. This sequence was found in a human donor in a cohort sampled during active COVID-19. CDR3 protein: CASSQARRGFGYTF. The CDR3 nucleotides read TGTGCCAGCAGCCAAGCTAGGAGGGGCTTTGGCTACACCTTC.